The 25 T cell receptor beta chains below all came from one sample that was sequenced in a study of blood T cell repertoires in COVID-19. Sequencing was performed with immunoSEQ multiplex PCR; in TCRdb, only in-frame clones are kept and a portion is missing. The data contain about 63,000 clones, approximately 85% of them singletons. Sequenced input: peripheral blood. The receptor source for this set is a human donor in a cohort sampled during active COVID-19.

The genes are TRBV7-2 and TRBJ2-3, with 8 bases fitting TRBD1. CDR1 is SGHTA and CDR2 is FQGNSA in the germline V gene. The J segment lost 6 bases and the V segment lost 6 bases, leaving 5 bases of the junction unmatched. CDR3 size: 13 residues. The chain's CDR3 is CASRLGTGDTQYF. In DNA form, the CDR3 reads TGTGCCAGCAGGTTGGGGACAGGCGATACGCAGTATTTT.

The rearrangement links TRBV12-3 or TRBV12-4 to TRBJ1-5; D uncertain. V gave up 3 bases and J gave up 5 bases, with 5 bases separating them. The CDR3 is 12 residues long. The CDR3 DNA sequence: TGTGCCAGCAGTTTTTCGGATCAGCCCCAGCATTTT. This codes for CASSFSDQPQHF.

The genes are TRBV19 and TRBJ2-3; 8 positions match TRBD2. V lost 1 base and J lost 0; bases outside the gene matches: 9. Germline V gene lookup returns CDR1 LNHDA and CDR2 SQIVND (reference sequence). The CDR3 length is 18 residues. CDR3 amino acids: CASSIGGSGGFSTDTQYF. DNA for the CDR3: TGTGCCAGTAGTATAGGAGGAAGCGGGGGTTTTAGCACAGATACGCAGTATTTT. Full variable domain (missing parts from reference TRBV19 and TRBJ2-3): DGGITQSPKYLFRKEGQNVTLSCEQNLNHDAMYWYRQDPGQGLRLIYYSQIVNDFQKGDIAEGYSVSREKKESFPLTVTSAQKNPTAFYLCASSIGGSGGFSTDTQYFGPGTRLTVL.

The chain recombines TRBV7-2 with TRBJ2-7, with 7 bases fitting TRBD1. Germline V gene data show CDR1 as SGHTA and CDR2 as FQGNSA. The V gene end was trimmed by 3 bases and the J gene end by 3 bases; junction bases not matched to a gene: 5. The CDR3 extends over 14 amino acids. CDR3 in DNA: TGTGCCAGCAGCTTCCACGCAGGGGGCTACGAGCAGTACTTC. Translated: CASSFHAGGYEQYF.

The chain couples TRBV7-2 to TRBJ2-7, with unresolved D. Trimming removed 2 bases from V and 2 bases from J, with 10 bases in between. CDR3 length equals 14 residues. The germline V gene encodes CDR1 SGHTA and CDR2 FQGNSA. The CDR3 sequence: CASSLPNRPYEQYF. DNA for the CDR3: TGTGCCAGCAGCTTACCCAACAGACCCTACGAGCAGTACTTC.

The chain joins TRBV20-1 to TRBJ2-2; 7 bases are a match to TRBD2. CDR3 length: 15 amino acids. Germline V gene sequence: CDR1 DFQATT, CDR2 SNEGSKA (reference sequence). The trim removed 3 bases at V and 3 bases at J, leaving 7 bases unmatched. This chain's CDR3 is CSASLGLADTGELFF. The CDR3 DNA reads as TGCAGTGCTAGTCTCGGCCTAGCGGACACCGGGGAGCTGTTTTTT.

The rearrangement links TRBV20-1 to TRBJ2-1; 8 nucleotides line up with TRBD1. Looked up from germline, CDR1 is DFQATT and CDR2 is SNEGSKA (reference sequence). CDR3 length: 12 amino acids. The V segment lost 4 bases and the J segment 7 bases; nucleotides outside the gene matches: 3. CDR3 nucleotide sequence: TGCAGTGCTAATGACAGGGGAAATGAGCAGTTCTTC. Translating gives CSANDRGNEQFF.

The gene calls are TRBV7-9 and TRBJ2-5; perhaps TRBD1 as D (6 bases). Trimming took off 4 bases at V and 7 bases at J, with 13 bases between the two ends. The CDR3 covers 13 residues. Germline CDR1 is SEHNR and CDR2 is FQNEAQ (reference sequence). This chain's CDR3 is CASSSTPRGTQYF. CDR3 in DNA: TGTGCCAGCAGCTCCACCCCCAGGGGGACCCAGTACTTC. Combining the CDR3 with reference TRBV7-9 and TRBJ2-5 gives the whole variable domain DTGVSQNPRHKITKRGQNVTFRCDPISEHNRLYWYRQTLGQGPEFLTYFQNEAQLEKSRLLSDRFSAERPKGSFSTLEIQRTEQGDSAMYLCASSSTPRGTQYFGPGTRLLVL.

The genes are TRBV19 and TRBJ2-7; TRBD1 matches 9 bases. The CDR3 spans 15 residues. Germline CDR1 and CDR2: LNHDA and SQIVND (reference sequence). J gave up 2 bases and V 5 bases, and 7 bases lay outside the gene matches. CDR3 DNA sequence: TGTGCCAGTAGTCTACCGGGACAGGGTGCCTACGAGCAGTACTTC. It encodes CASSLPGQGAYEQYF.

The genes are TRBV28 and TRBJ2-7, with 10 nucleotides matching TRBD1. This CDR3 contains 16 residues. Germline V gene data show CDR1 as MDHEN and CDR2 as SYDVKM. With 7 bases clipped from V and 4 bases from J, the junction kept 13 bases outside the gene matches. CDR3 sequence reads: CASKALGQGNYYEQYF. The CDR3 DNA sequence: TGTGCCAGCAAGGCCTTGGGACAGGGGAATTATTACGAGCAGTACTTC.

The rearrangement uses TRBV5-1 and TRBJ2-5, with TRBD2 matching over 9 bases. The CDR3 extends over 14 amino acids. V gave up 4 bases and J gave up 4 bases; unmatched junction bases: 5. CDR1 SGHRS and CDR2 YFSETQ come from the germline V gene. CDR3 sequence reads: CASSTGLAGETQYF. The CDR3 bases are TGCGCCAGCAGCACGGGACTAGCAGGAGAGACCCAGTACTTC.

Turning to this clone: Mismatch with germline at one junction end may stem from a read error. The chain has TRBV5-1 and TRBJ2-5, with 8 positions matching TRBD2. The CDR3 has 14 amino acids. Germline values: CDR1 SGHRS, CDR2 YFSETQ. CDR3 in amino acids: CATKPGLEREAQYF. CDR3 bases: TGCGCCACAAAGCCGGGACTAGAACGAGAGGCCCAGTACTTC.

CDR3 protein: CASSLDRGNSRYEQYF. In DNA form, the CDR3 reads TGTGCCAGCAGCTTAGATCGGGGGAATAGCCGCTACGAGCAGTACTTC. The chain links TRBV11-2 to TRBJ2-7; a weak D match, TRBD2 (6 bases). The V and J ends lost 0 bases and 3 bases respectively, with 15 bases between them. Germline V gives CDR1 SGHAT, CDR2 FQNNGV. CDR3 length: 16 amino acids.

The chain couples TRBV29-1 to TRBJ1-2; D perhaps matches TRBD1 (5 bases). CDR1 is SQVTM, CDR2 ANQGSEA, per germline. Trimming left V 6 bases short and J 2 bases short, with 10 bases between. The CDR3 runs 12 residues. The chain's CDR3 is CSVVDRNYGYTF. The DNA for the CDR3 is TGCAGCGTCGTAGACAGAAACTATGGCTACACCTTC.

The gene calls are TRBV2 and TRBJ1-4, with TRBD1 as a possible D gene (5 bases). V dropped 6 bases and J dropped 8 bases, with 16 bases sitting between them. The germline V gene encodes CDR1 SNHLY and CDR2 FYNNEI. The CDR3 consists of 14 residues. This CDR3 is CASSYQGINEKLFF. The CDR3 bases are TGTGCCAGCAGCTACCAGGGAATAAACGAAAAACTGTTTTTT.

The chain is built from TRBV24-1 and TRBJ2-5, with TRBD1 matching 7 bases. V was pared by 0 bases and J by 2 bases, with 5 bases of the junction left unmatched. The CDR3 has 16 residues. Germline V gene lookup returns CDR1 KGHDR and CDR2 SFDVKD. Here the CDR3 DNA reads TGTGCCACCAGTGATTTGTCCGGGACAGCTCAAGAGACCCAGTACTTC. It translates to CATSDLSGTAQETQYF.

This clone showed up just once. The chain joins TRBV6-5 to TRBJ1-4, with D perhaps matching TRBD1 (6 bases). V lost 6 bases and J 8 bases, leaving 16 bases between the germline ends. The germline V gene has CDR1 MNHEY and CDR2 SVGAGI. This CDR3 has 14 residues. In nucleotides, the CDR3 is TGTGCCAGCAGGGGGTCCCCGAGGGGGGAAAAACTGTTTTTT. It codes for CASRGSPRGEKLFF.

V usage is TRBV5-8 and J usage is TRBJ1-5, with 8 bases lining up with TRBD1. V lost 3 bases and J lost 6; bases outside the gene matches: 5. The germline gives CDR1 SGHTS, CDR2 YDEGEE. The CDR3 is made up of 14 amino acids. The CDR3 loop reads CASSSWTGFQPQHF. The CDR3 DNA is TGTGCCAGCAGCTCCTGGACAGGGTTTCAGCCCCAGCATTTT.

The chain has TRBV5-1 and TRBJ2-7, with 13 bases matching TRBD2. The germline CDR1 and CDR2 sequences are SGHRS and YFSETQ. The ends lost 4 bases at V and 1 base at J; junction bases unmatched: 8. The CDR3 has 17 amino acids. CDR3 in DNA: TGCGCCAGCAGCCACGGACTAGCGGGAGTGGTTTCCTACGAGCAGTACTTC. Residues: CASSHGLAGVVSYEQYF.

V usage is TRBV28 and J usage is TRBJ2-1; 11 bases match TRBD2. The CDR3 runs 15 residues. V was clipped by 5 bases and J by 7 bases; unmatched bases: 7. Germline CDR1 and CDR2: MDHEN and SYDVKM. Here the CDR3 DNA reads TGTGCCAGCAGTCTAGCGGGAGGTTTTAGGAATGAGCAGTTCTTC. Translation gives CASSLAGGFRNEQFF.

The rearrangement uses TRBV5-1 and TRBJ2-7; TRBD2 matches at 13 bases. V lost 0 bases, J lost 5 bases, and 5 bases stayed unmatched. In germline, CDR1 is SGHRS, CDR2 YFSETQ. The length of the CDR3 is 16 residues. The CDR3 region has the DNA TGCGCCAGCAGCTTGGGGGGGACTAGCGGGATCCACGAGCAGTACTTC. Its translation is CASSLGGTSGIHEQYF. Complete variable domain (other parts from reference TRBV5-1 and TRBJ2-7): KAGVTQTPRYLIKTRGQQVTLSCSPISGHRSVSWYQQTPGQGLQFLFEYFSETQRNKGNFPGRFSGRQFSNSRSEMNVSTLELGDSALYLCASSLGGTSGIHEQYFGPGTRLTVT.

The chain joins TRBV7-7 to TRBJ2-5; tentatively, D is TRBD2 (5 bases). The V gene lost 4 bases and the J gene lost 4 bases, with 10 bases spanning the gap. This CDR3 is 13 amino acids long. Germline V gene lookup returns CDR1 SSHAT and CDR2 FNYEAQ (reference sequence). In nucleotides, the CDR3 is TGTGCCAGCAGCTCCACAGAGGGAGAGACCCAGTACTTC. Amino acids: CASSSTEGETQYF. The full variable domain, completed using reference TRBV7-7 and TRBJ2-5, is GAGVSQSPRYKVTKRGQDVTLRCDPISSHATLYWYQQALGQGPEFLTYFNYEAQPDKSGLPSDRFSAERPEGSISTLTIQRTEQRDSAMYRCASSSTEGETQYFGPGTRLLVL.

The rearrangement uses TRBV5-1 and TRBJ1-4; a possible D gene is TRBD1 (5 bases). In germline, CDR1 is SGHRS, CDR2 YFSETQ. The CDR3 contains 15 residues. Trimming pared 1 base from V and 5 bases from J, leaving 12 bases between. Here the CDR3 DNA reads TGCGCCAGCAGCTTGACAGGCCTTAAGAATGAAAAACTGTTTTTT. Protein product: CASSLTGLKNEKLFF.

The J gene is TRBJ1-2, the V gene TRBV7-3; D gene unclear. CDR3 length: 14 amino acids. Trimming took off 5 bases at V and 2 bases at J, with 12 bases between the two ends. The germline gives CDR1 SGHTA, CDR2 FQGTGA. CDR3 protein: CASSTGRENYGYTF. In nucleotides, the CDR3 is TGTGCCAGCAGCACCGGACGGGAAAACTATGGCTACACCTTC.

This sequence joins TRBV19 and TRBJ2-7, with 8 bases that match TRBD1. From germline, CDR1 is LNHDA and CDR2 SQIVND (reference sequence). The junction had 6 bases not matched to a gene; V was cut back by 1 base and J by 4 bases. This CDR3 is built from 15 residues. CDR3 sequence: CASSIAGQATYEQYF. CDR3 bases: TGTGCCAGTAGTATAGCGGGACAGGCTACATACGAGCAGTACTTC.